These T cell receptor beta chains were read from a single sample in a study of blood T cell repertoires in COVID-19. TCRdb keeps only in-frame clones here, not all; method: immunoSEQ multiplex PCR. The table has a few hundred thousand clones, approximately 88% seen once. Source material: peripheral blood. The origin of the receptors is a man between 50 and 59 years old with acute or convalescent COVID-19. The CDR3 runs from the conserved cysteine through the conserved F or W. Fields, in order: V gene, J gene, CDR3 protein.

V gene: TRBV2; J gene: TRBJ1-2; CDR3 protein: CASSVQGDYGYTF
V gene: TRBV12-3/TRBV12-4; J gene: TRBJ1-1; CDR3 protein: CASTLRGNTEAFF
V gene: TRBV10-3; J gene: TRBJ2-1; CDR3 protein: CAISGQGVENEQFF
V gene: TRBV7-3; J gene: TRBJ2-3; CDR3 protein: CASSTGTPSTDTQYF
V gene: TRBV7-9; J gene: TRBJ2-2; CDR3 protein: CATKLGGTGELFF
V gene: TRBV6-1; J gene: TRBJ2-5; CDR3 protein: CASSEGGRETQYF
V gene: TRBV27; J gene: TRBJ1-2; CDR3 protein: CASSLVGRDGYTF
V gene: TRBV7-2; J gene: TRBJ1-6; CDR3 protein: CASSFEGGGSPLHF
V gene: TRBV3-1/TRBV3-2; J gene: TRBJ1-3; CDR3 protein: CASSQGVLVGTGNTIYF
V gene: TRBV13; J gene: TRBJ1-6; CDR3 protein: CASSLGASSYNSPLHF
V gene: TRBV29-1; J gene: TRBJ1-1; CDR3 protein: CSVGSSVQGAEAFF
V gene: TRBV7-2; J gene: TRBJ1-5; CDR3 protein: CASSLKASNQPQHF
V gene: TRBV5-1; J gene: TRBJ2-1; CDR3 protein: CASSPERGGSYNEQFF
V gene: TRBV2; J gene: TRBJ2-2; CDR3 protein: CASSAQGAANTGELFF
V gene: TRBV12-3/TRBV12-4; J gene: TRBJ1-1; CDR3 protein: CASSLWAGAEAFF
V gene: TRBV5-1; J gene: TRBJ1-4; CDR3 protein: CASSWRWDKNEKLFF
V gene: TRBV11-3; J gene: TRBJ2-1; CDR3 protein: CASSLGGMDNEQFF
V gene: TRBV6-4; J gene: TRBJ1-1; CDR3 protein: CASSVAGVDTEAFF
V gene: TRBV27; J gene: TRBJ1-1; CDR3 protein: CASSLTPTGAEAFF
V gene: TRBV7-9; J gene: TRBJ1-1; CDR3 protein: CASRPTGTSEAFF
V gene: TRBV5-4; J gene: TRBJ1-1; CDR3 protein: CASSQGPTNTEAFF
V gene: TRBV4-1; J gene: TRBJ2-7; CDR3 protein: CASSQDSVTSGAYEQYF
V gene: TRBV28; J gene: TRBJ2-3; CDR3 protein: CASSSPDSLGTQYF
V gene: TRBV6-6; J gene: TRBJ2-2; CDR3 protein: CASSPRGSTGELFF